Presented here are 21 T cell receptor beta chains from one specimen sequenced in a study of CD8 T cells in ankylosing spondylitis. TCRdb re-called the 5' RACE reads with MiXCR, one entry per CDR3 protein. Of more than 250,000 distinct CDR3 sequences detected, under 14% appear once; the ten largest clones hold roughly 9.2%. Sequenced: blood, either unsorted or a sorted T cell fraction (not recorded which). All receptors derive from a female donor with ankylosing spondylitis or in good health (not recorded which).

The V call is TRBV12-3 or TRBV12-4, the J call TRBJ2-7; 12 bases line up with TRBD1. The CDR3 runs 15 residues. The J segment lost 11 bases and the V segment lost 2 bases, leaving 10 bases of the junction unmatched. CDR3 DNA sequence: TGTGCCAGCAGTTTATACCCGGGACAGGGGGCTGCAGAGTACTTC. Translating gives CASSLYPGQGAAEYF.

This clonotype was found many times. The chain combines TRBV2 with TRBJ2-1; 7 nucleotides align to TRBD1. Germline V gene sequence: CDR1 SNHLY, CDR2 FYNNEI. The CDR3 loop spans 14 amino acids. Germline trimming cut 3 bases from V and 3 bases from J; bases unmatched to any gene: 2. The CDR3 nucleotides are TGTGCCAGCAGTGATACAGGGGTCTACAATGAGCAGTTCTTC. Encoded protein: CASSDTGVYNEQFF.

V usage is TRBV10-3 and J usage is TRBJ2-7, with 11 bases lining up with TRBD1. The trim removed 6 bases at V and 7 bases at J, leaving 2 bases unmatched. This CDR3 region has 12 residues. Germline CDR1 is ENHRY and CDR2 is SYGVKD. The CDR3 DNA reads as TGTGCCATCAGGGGGACAGGGGGTGAGCAGTACTTC. Translating it yields CAIRGTGGEQYF.

V is TRBV28 and J is TRBJ2-2; 12 nucleotides agree with TRBD1. The germline V gene encodes CDR1 MDHEN and CDR2 SYDVKM. V shed 6 bases, J shed 5 bases, and the junction held 7 bases outside the gene matches. The length of the CDR3 is 16 residues. This CDR3 is CASSLGTGGLTGELFF. In DNA, the CDR3 is TGTGCCAGCAGCCTAGGGACAGGGGGCTTGACCGGGGAGCTGTTTTTT.

This clonotype occurred once. A much larger clonotype is one base distant, so this may be a read error. The V gene is TRBV9, the J gene TRBJ2-2; possibly TRBD1 or TRBD2 for D (5 bases each). Germline CDR1 reads SGDLS; CDR2 reads YYNGEE. Trimming removed 0 bases from V and 4 bases from J, with 10 bases in between. The CDR3 has 15 residues. The CDR3 DNA follows: TGTGCCAGCAGCGTAGGAGGGGAGATCACCGGGGAGCTGTTTTTT. Protein product: CASSVGGEITGELFF.

This clonotype was picked up a small number of times. This chain uses TRBV7-6 with TRBJ2-1; tentatively, D is TRBD1 (6 bases). The CDR3 length is 15 residues. Trimming cost V 2 bases and J 8 bases, with 16 bases left between them. Germline V CDR1 and CDR2: SGHVS, FNYEAQ. DNA for the CDR3: TGTGCCAGCAGCTTACGGGGTGGGGGCTTCGATGAGCAGTTCTTC. This encodes CASSLRGGGFDEQFF.

This clonotype was seen ten or more times. V gene TRBV10-3 combines with J gene TRBJ1-4, with D unresolved. CDR3 length: 15 amino acids. V was trimmed by 0 bases and J by 8 bases, leaving 13 bases between them. CDR1 is ENHRY, CDR2 SYGVKD, per germline. CDR3 in DNA: TGTGCCATCAGTGAGTCGAAGGGTGTACAGGAAAAACTGTTTTTT. Translating it yields CAISESKGVQEKLFF.

This clonotype has at least ten counts. J is TRBJ1-1 and V is TRBV10-3, with 7 bases identical to TRBD1. From germline, CDR1 is ENHRY and CDR2 SYGVKD. The V segment lost 6 bases and the J segment 0 bases; nucleotides outside the gene matches: 10. This CDR3 comprises 16 residues. In DNA, the CDR3 is TGTGCCATCAGCAGAACCACCGGGACAGTGAACACTGAAGCTTTCTTT. Encoded protein: CAISRTTGTVNTEAFF.

This chain links TRBV6-5 with TRBJ2-7; 8 bases line up with TRBD1. The CDR3 spans 15 residues. CDR1 MNHEY and CDR2 SVGAGI come from the germline V gene. Trimming at V came to 4 bases and at J to 7 bases, leaving 12 bases not matched to a gene. The CDR3 loop reads CASSSGQEVTREQYF. The CDR3, as DNA: TGTGCCAGCAGTTCGGGACAGGAGGTGACTAGGGAGCAGTACTTC.

Ten or more counts support this clonotype. The V gene is TRBV5-1, the J gene TRBJ2-3, with D uncertain. The CDR3 loop spans 13 amino acids. V shed 0 bases and J shed 3 bases, with 5 bases lying between them. CDR1 is SGHRS, CDR2 YFSETQ, per germline. The CDR3 bases are TGCGCCAGCAGCTTGGATCTGACAGATACGCAGTATTTT. Translation: CASSLDLTDTQYF.

This clonotype was counted many times. The CDR3 DNA reads TGCAGTGCTAGCTCCTTGAGCAGGCGGAACTATGGCTACACCTTC. Translation: CSASSLSRRNYGYTF. The J gene is TRBJ1-2, the V gene TRBV20-1; D is unclear. CDR3 length equals 15 residues. CDR1 and CDR2 from the germline V gene are DFQATT and SNEGSKA (reference sequence). Trimming took off 3 bases at V and 2 bases at J, with 16 bases between the two ends.

This clonotype was counted only a few times. The chain couples TRBV6-2 or TRBV6-3 to TRBJ2-7; D may be TRBD2 (5 bases). The CDR3 loop spans 16 amino acids. The germline CDR1 and CDR2 sequences are MNHEY and SVGEGT. With 0 bases removed from V and 2 bases from J, the gap between germline ends came to 14 bases. The CDR3 sequence: CASSYSPEDITYEQYF. DNA of the CDR3: TGTGCCAGCAGTTACTCACCGGAGGATATAACCTACGAGCAGTACTTC.

This clonotype has at least ten counts. The chain couples TRBV9 to TRBJ2-7; TRBD2 aligns across 11 bases. V dropped 0 bases and J dropped 5; count of bases not matched to a gene: 7. The germline gives CDR1 SGDLS, CDR2 YYNGEE. The CDR3 sequence is 16 residues long. The CDR3 spells CASSVGVAGGLDEQYF. The CDR3 region has the DNA TGTGCCAGCAGCGTAGGGGTAGCGGGAGGGCTTGACGAGCAGTACTTC.

This clonotype showed up many times. The genes are TRBV5-1 and TRBJ1-3; maybe TRBD1 (5 bases). The CDR3 is 14 residues long. Trimming removed 6 bases at V and 0 bases at J, with 10 bases between. Germline CDR1 SGHRS, CDR2 YFSETQ. CDR3 nucleotide sequence: TGCGCCAGCACGGCCCAGGGCTCTGGAAACACCATATATTTT. This translates into CASTAQGSGNTIYF.

This clonotype showed up many times. This chain joins TRBV28 and TRBJ1-1; D gene unclear. This CDR3 contains 11 residues. The V gene's germline CDR1 is MDHEN and CDR2 SYDVKM. V shed 7 bases and J shed 5 bases, with 8 bases lying between them. CDR3 amino acids: CASNFKTEAFF. CDR3 bases: TGTGCCAGCAATTTTAAGACTGAAGCTTTCTTT.

This rearrangement joins TRBV20-1 to TRBJ2-7; 10 positions agree with TRBD2. Germline V gene data show CDR1 as DFQATT and CDR2 as SNEGSKA (reference sequence). CDR3 length equals 15 residues. The junction had 7 bases not matched to a gene; V was cut back by 0 bases and J by 5 bases. CDR3 in amino acids: CSARDVTSGMDEQYF. The CDR3, as DNA: TGCAGTGCTAGAGATGTAACTAGCGGGATGGACGAGCAGTACTTC.

As for this clonotype: One junction end disagrees with the germline gene, perhaps due to a read error. This chain uses TRBV25-1 with TRBJ2-7; a possible D gene is TRBD1 (5 bases). The CDR3 is made up of 13 amino acids. Germline CDR1 MGHDK, CDR2 SYGVNS. The CDR3 loop is CASSATVTVEQYF. The CDR3, as DNA: TGTGCCAGTAGTGCGACAGTGACTGTCGAGCAGTACTTC.

This clonotype was detected many times. The chain has TRBV12-3 or TRBV12-4 and TRBJ1-5; possible D gene TRBD1, 5 bases. V lost 1 base, J lost 4 bases, and 11 bases lay in between. This CDR3 spans 15 amino acids. This chain's CDR3 is CASSLGQGWNQPQHF. In DNA form, the CDR3 reads TGTGCCAGCAGTTTAGGGCAGGGTTGGAATCAGCCCCAGCATTTT.

This clonotype was seen a few times. The chain combines TRBV7-9 with TRBJ1-4; D is possibly TRBD1 (6 bases). This CDR3 is 15 amino acids long. The V gene lost 1 base and the J gene lost 8 bases, with 14 bases spanning the gap. The germline V gene has CDR1 SEHNR and CDR2 FQNEAQ (reference sequence). The CDR3 loop reads CASSLEAQGREKLFF. The DNA of the CDR3 is TGTGCCAGCAGCTTAGAAGCACAGGGACGGGAAAAACTGTTTTTT.

The table lists this clonotype with many counts. The V and J genes are TRBV12-3 or TRBV12-4 and TRBJ1-5; D remains unclear. Trimming took off 4 bases at V and 5 bases at J, with 6 bases between the two ends. The CDR3 has 12 residues. Written as DNA, the CDR3 is TGTGCCAGCAGTTCGGATGATCAGCCCCAGCATTTT. Its translation is CASSSDDQPQHF.

This clonotype appeared many times. One end of the junction does not line up with germline, which may come from a read error. This rearrangement joins TRBV12-3 or TRBV12-4 to TRBJ1-3; no firm D call. This CDR3 region has 13 residues. The CDR3 coding sequence is TGTGCCAGCAGTTCTGCACCGGGAAACACCACATATTTT. Its protein is CASSSAPGNTTYF.